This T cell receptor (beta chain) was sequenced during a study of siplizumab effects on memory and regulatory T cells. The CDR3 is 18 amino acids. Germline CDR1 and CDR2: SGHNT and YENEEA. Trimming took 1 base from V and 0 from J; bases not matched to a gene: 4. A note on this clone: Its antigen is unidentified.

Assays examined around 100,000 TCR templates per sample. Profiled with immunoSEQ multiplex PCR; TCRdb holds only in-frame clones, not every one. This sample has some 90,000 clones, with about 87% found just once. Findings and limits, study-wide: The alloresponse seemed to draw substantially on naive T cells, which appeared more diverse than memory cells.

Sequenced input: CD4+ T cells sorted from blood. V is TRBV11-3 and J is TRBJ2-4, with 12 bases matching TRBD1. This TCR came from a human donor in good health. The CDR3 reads CASSLAGTGGLAKNIQYF. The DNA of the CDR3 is TGTGCCAGCAGCTTAGCTGGGACAGGGGGCCTAGCCAAAAACATTCAGTACTTC.